This T cell receptor (beta chain) comes out of a study of control samples from healthy donors and cancer patients. Sequencing was performed with immunoSEQ multiplex PCR; in TCRdb, only in-frame clones are kept and a portion is missing. Among tens of thousands of clones listed, roughly 82% were seen once. The length of the CDR3 is 17 residues. The germline V and J ends were trimmed by 0 bases and 6 bases, with 18 bases remaining between them. Germline loops: CDR1 MGHRA, CDR2 YSYEKL. The TCR was taken from a woman in her forties or fifties with lung cancer. V and J are TRBV4-1 and TRBJ1-5, with D perhaps matching TRBD1 (5 bases). Sequenced sample: PBMCs. CDR3 loop: CASSQDLAGLGGQPQHF. DNA of the CDR3: TGCGCCAGCAGCCAAGATTTGGCAGGATTGGGGGGTCAGCCCCAGCATTTT.